These 27 T cell receptor beta chains originate from one sample sequenced in a study of T cells after yellow fever vaccination. TCRdb reprocessed the 5' RACE reads via MiXCR and lists one record per CDR3 protein. The data show 450,000 to 550,000 distinct CDR3 sequences, 15% to 20% seen once. The specimen was PBMCs, collected 15 days after the yellow fever booster vaccination. All receptors come from a man aged 30 to 45 who received the YFV17D yellow fever vaccine.

The rearrangement joins TRBV11-3 to TRBJ2-1; TRBD2 agrees at 9 bases. Germline V CDR1 and CDR2: SGHNT, YENEEA. V gave up 4 bases and J gave up 4 bases; unmatched junction bases: 11. The CDR3 totals 17 residues. This chain's CDR3 is CASSSGLGREGYNEQFF. The CDR3 coding sequence is TGTGCCAGCAGCTCAGGCCTGGGGCGGGAGGGATACAATGAGCAGTTCTTC.

This clonotype was recorded a few times. This rearrangement joins TRBV6-5 to TRBJ2-7; 7 bases agree with TRBD2. CDR1 is MNHEY, CDR2 SVGAGI, per germline. Trimming took 0 bases from V and 6 from J; bases not matched to a gene: 14. This CDR3 is 17 amino acids long. CDR3 sequence (DNA): TGTGCCAGCAGTTACTCGATGTCGACTAGCCCCCGGGGCGAGCAGTACTTC. Protein product: CASSYSMSTSPRGEQYF.

The CDR3 coding sequence is TGTGCCAGCAGTTTCTGGGGACAAGAGACCCAGTACTTC. As protein: CASSFWGQETQYF. The rearrangement links TRBV12-3 or TRBV12-4 to TRBJ2-5; D gene uncertain. The CDR3 covers 13 residues. V gave up 3 bases and J gave up 2 bases, with 7 bases separating them.

V and J are TRBV5-1 and TRBJ1-1; D is undetermined. The CDR3 has 15 residues. V dropped 0 bases and J dropped 1 base, with 10 bases sitting between them. CDR1 and CDR2 (germline): SGHRS, YFSETQ. The CDR3 is CASSLDPGRNTEAFF. In DNA, the CDR3 is TGCGCCAGCAGCTTGGATCCCGGTCGGAACACTGAAGCTTTCTTT.

The chain links TRBV6-1 to TRBJ2-7; D gene unclear. The CDR3 sequence is 16 residues long. Trimming removed 6 bases at V and 0 bases at J, with 18 bases between. Germline CDR1 and CDR2: MNHNS and SASEGT. CDR3 bases: TGTGCCAGCAGAGGATATGTGGCGGAGAGCTCCTACGAGCAGTACTTC. Amino acid sequence: CASRGYVAESSYEQYF.

This clonotype was recorded a few times. The CDR3 protein is CASSHPDRAGPQHF. Written as DNA, the CDR3 is TGTGCCAGCAGTCACCCGGACAGGGCTGGGCCCCAGCATTTT. This chain uses TRBV6-2 or TRBV6-3 with TRBJ1-5, with 8 positions matching TRBD1. After removal of 5 bases from V and 9 bases from J, the junction contained 9 bases not matched to a gene. Germline V gives CDR1 MNHEY, CDR2 SVGEGT. The CDR3 covers 14 residues.

This rearrangement joins TRBV28 to TRBJ2-3, with D perhaps TRBD1 (6 bases). CDR3 size: 14 residues. V lost 6 bases and J 2 bases, leaving 12 bases between the germline ends. Germline V gives CDR1 MDHEN, CDR2 SYDVKM. The CDR3 nucleotides read TGTGCCAGCAGGCCAACAGGGAACACAGATACGCAGTATTTT. As protein: CASRPTGNTDTQYF.

This clonotype occurred a few times. The V gene is TRBV12-3 or TRBV12-4, the J gene TRBJ2-5, with D perhaps being TRBD1 or TRBD2 (5 bases each). With 5 bases removed from V and 4 bases from J, the gap between germline ends came to 17 bases. The CDR3 covers 15 residues. In DNA form, the CDR3 reads TGTGCCAGCAGTATTGGCGCCGGGGCCTTAGAGACCCAGTACTTC. Translated: CASSIGAGALETQYF.

The chain links TRBV20-1 to TRBJ2-2; D is perhaps TRBD1 or TRBD2 (5 bases each). Trimming took 3 bases from V and 5 from J, leaving 13 bases between them. Germline CDR1 and CDR2: DFQATT and SNEGSKA (reference sequence). The CDR3 is 14 residues long. The CDR3 sequence: CSARSGRRTGELFF. The CDR3 DNA follows: TGCAGTGCTAGGTCGGGACGACGAACCGGGGAGCTGTTTTTT.

The chain couples TRBV13 to TRBJ2-5, with D unresolved. This CDR3 region has 13 residues. Trimming removed 5 bases at V and 5 bases at J, with 12 bases between. Germline V gene lookup returns CDR1 PRHDT and CDR2 FYEKMQ (reference sequence). The CDR3 spells CASSDTARETQYF. For the CDR3, the DNA is TGTGCCAGCAGCGATACGGCCCGGGAGACCCAGTACTTC.

The sample holds a few counts of this clonotype. The gene calls are TRBV5-5 and TRBJ2-7; no clear D gene. The CDR3 extends over 14 amino acids. Germline CDR1 reads SGHKS; CDR2 reads YYEKEE (reference sequence). V dropped 6 bases and J dropped 2 bases, with 15 bases sitting between them. CDR3: CASTRSGQPYEQYF. The CDR3 DNA reads TGTGCCAGCACCCGATCTGGGCAGCCCTACGAGCAGTACTTC.

This clonotype was picked up many times. This may stem from a read error, because a much larger clone lies one nucleotide away. This chain joins TRBV5-1 and TRBJ2-2; D unresolved. This CDR3 spans 12 amino acids. Germline CDR1 is SGHRS and CDR2 is YFSETQ. CDR3: CASSLDAGELFF. The CDR3 nucleotides are TGTGCCAGCAGCTTGGACGCCGGGGAGCTGTTTTTT.

V gene TRBV7-2 combines with J gene TRBJ1-6; the D gene is possibly TRBD1 (6 bases). V lost 3 bases and J 8 bases, leaving 11 bases between the germline ends. The CDR3 is 14 residues long. Germline-derived CDR1 and CDR2 are SGHTA and FQGNSA. The CDR3 DNA sequence: TGTGCCAGCAGCTTCAGGGGTTGGGATTCACCCCTCCACTTT. It codes for CASSFRGWDSPLHF.

This chain joins TRBV15 and TRBJ2-7; D gene unclear. This CDR3 is built from 12 residues. Per germline, CDR1 LNHNV and CDR2 YYDKDF (reference sequence). Trimming pared 0 bases from V and 5 bases from J, leaving 5 bases between. CDR3 residues: CATSRDQNEQYF. The CDR3 DNA sequence: TGTGCCACCAGCAGAGATCAAAACGAGCAGTACTTC.

The rearrangement joins TRBV3-1 to TRBJ2-7; the D gene is possibly TRBD1 (5 bases). The CDR3 runs 15 residues. With 0 bases removed from V and 2 bases from J, the gap between germline ends came to 11 bases. Germline CDR1 LGHDT, CDR2 YNNKEL (reference sequence). The CDR3 sequence is CASSQEGKGTYEQYF. The CDR3 DNA is TGTGCCAGCAGCCAAGAGGGTAAGGGGACCTACGAGCAGTACTTC.

This clonotype was seen a few times. CDR3 coding DNA: TGTGCCAGCTGGGCAGGGCCAGATACGCAGTATTTT. This codes for CASWAGPDTQYF. The chain couples TRBV2 to TRBJ2-3, with a possible D match to TRBD1 (5 bases). V was pared by 8 bases and J by 4 bases, with 10 bases between. This CDR3 comprises 12 residues. Germline V gives CDR1 SNHLY, CDR2 FYNNEI. Full variable domain (rest looked up from reference TRBV2 and TRBJ2-3): EPEVTQTPSHQVTQMGQEVILRCVPISNHLYFYWYRQILGQKVEFLVSFYNNEISEKSEIFDDQFSVERPDGSNFTLKIRSTKLEDSAMYFCASWAGPDTQYFGPGTRLTVL.

The chain couples TRBV4-2 to TRBJ2-5, with D possibly being TRBD1 or TRBD2 (6 bases each). V was trimmed by 4 bases and J by 5 bases, leaving 14 bases between them. The V gene's germline CDR1 is LGHNA and CDR2 YNFKEQ. This CDR3 is 14 amino acids long. Written as DNA, the CDR3 is TGTGCCAGCAGCCCAGAGGGGGGAATGGAGACCCAGTACTTC. Residues: CASSPEGGMETQYF.

This clonotype has only a few counts. The CDR3 loop is CGVRRGDTGELFF. DNA for the CDR3: TGCGGAGTTCGCAGGGGCGACACCGGGGAGCTGTTTTTT. This chain uses TRBV20-1 with TRBJ2-2; the D gene is possibly TRBD1 (6 bases). The germline V gene has CDR1 DFQATT and CDR2 SNEGSKA (reference sequence). This CDR3 is 13 amino acids long.

This clonotype showed up just a few times. The J gene is TRBJ2-1, the V gene TRBV7-2, with D possibly TRBD2 on 5 matching bases. Deletions cut 5 bases from V and 0 bases from J, with 8 bases between. This CDR3 region has 14 residues. In germline, CDR1 is SGHTA, CDR2 FQGNSA. The CDR3 reads CASSPAVSYNEQFF. The CDR3 DNA reads TGTGCCAGCAGCCCAGCGGTCTCCTACAATGAGCAGTTCTTC.

V is TRBV7-2 and J is TRBJ1-5, with TRBD1 as a possible D gene (5 bases). The CDR3 is 15 residues long. Trimming stripped 5 bases from V and 3 bases from J, with 14 bases between. Germline V gives CDR1 SGHTA, CDR2 FQGNSA. The DNA of the CDR3 is TGTGCCAGCAGCCCCGGGGGGGGGTTCAATCAGCCCCAGCATTTT. This codes for CASSPGGGFNQPQHF.

About this clonotype: A much bigger clone sits one base away, suggesting this may be a read error. The chain carries TRBV9 and TRBJ2-1; TRBD2 agrees at 8 bases. J lost 5 bases, V lost 0 bases, and 4 bases had no gene match. The V gene's germline CDR1 is SGDLS and CDR2 YYNGEE. The CDR3 consists of 15 residues. CDR3 in amino acids: CASSVVTSGDNEQFF. The CDR3 region has the DNA TGTGCCAGCAGCGTAGTAACTAGCGGTGACAATGAGCAGTTCTTC.

This clonotype has just a few counts. CDR3 loop: CSAEDRALSYEQYF. CDR3 DNA: TGCAGTGCGGAGGACAGGGCACTCTCCTACGAGCAGTACTTC. The V gene is TRBV20-1, the J gene TRBJ2-7; 8 nucleotides match TRBD1. The CDR3 totals 14 residues. Trimming removed 6 bases from V and 0 bases from J; junction bases left unmatched: 7. CDR1 and CDR2 (germline): DFQATT, SNEGSKA (reference sequence).

This clonotype occurred a few times. The chain couples TRBV11-2 to TRBJ2-7, with 7 bases identical to TRBD2. Germline lookup yields CDR1 SGHAT and CDR2 FQNNGV. The ends lost 1 base at V and 0 bases at J; junction bases unmatched: 12. CDR3 length: 18 amino acids. This chain's CDR3 is CASSLVPSGGSTSYEQYF. As DNA, the CDR3 is TGTGCCAGCAGCTTAGTTCCTAGCGGAGGCTCTACCTCCTACGAGCAGTACTTC.

This clonotype was counted only a few times. The V and J genes are TRBV11-1 and TRBJ2-3; the match to TRBD1 covers 9 bases. Germline values: CDR1 SGHAT, CDR2 FQDESV (reference sequence). J gave up 4 bases and V 5 bases, and 16 bases lay outside the gene matches. This CDR3 contains 18 residues. Here the CDR3 reads CASSPSRVGQGIPDTQYF. CDR3 coding DNA: TGTGCCAGCAGCCCATCACGCGTCGGACAGGGGATACCAGATACGCAGTATTTT. Full variable domain (rest looked up from reference TRBV11-1 and TRBJ2-3): EAEVAQSPRYKITEKSQAVAFWCDPISGHATLYWYRQILGQGPELLVQFQDESVVDDSQLPKDRFSAERLKGVDSTLKIQPAELGDSAMYLCASSPSRVGQGIPDTQYFGPGTRLTVL.

The chain joins TRBV7-2 to TRBJ2-7; TRBD2 is a possible D gene (7 bases). The CDR3 is made up of 15 amino acids. The V end lost 1 base, the J end lost 4 bases, and 14 bases lay between the germline ends. Looked up from germline, CDR1 is SGHTA and CDR2 is FQGNSA. This CDR3 is CASSLEGGSLYEQYF. As DNA, the CDR3 is TGTGCCAGCAGCTTAGAGGGGGGGAGTCTTTACGAGCAGTACTTC.

J is TRBJ1-2 and V is TRBV10-2; D is unresolved. Trimming cost V 11 bases and J 8 bases, with 15 bases left between them. The CDR3 is made up of 11 amino acids. Looked up from germline, CDR1 is WSHSY and CDR2 is SAAADI. CDR3 sequence (DNA): TGCGCCGGAGGCGAGGGTTACGGCTACACCTTC. It is translated as CAGGEGYGYTF.

The chain employs TRBV28 and TRBJ1-5; D possibly corresponds to TRBD1 (5 bases). Germline lookup yields CDR1 MDHEN and CDR2 SYDVKM. V gave up 1 base and J gave up 4 bases, with 11 bases separating them. The CDR3 covers 15 residues. CDR3 in DNA: TGTGCCAGCAGTTTATCCCTGGCAGGGAATCAGCCCCAGCATTTT. It translates to CASSLSLAGNQPQHF.